This T cell receptor beta chain was captured by sequencing in a study of T cells in Graves' hyperthyroidism and ophthalmopathy. Uncontrolled infection, other autoimmune disease, pregnancy or lactation excluded patients. Each diagnosis drew on symptoms, thyroxine, TRAb, thyroid ultrasound and orbital computed tomography findings. Using RNA transcripts as the source, TCR beta CDR3 regions were amplified. HTBI primers drove first-round RT-PCR of the TCR CDR3. TCRdb passed the multiplex PCR reads through MiXCR, listing each CDR3 protein once. The data hold some 500,000 distinct CDR3 sequences, with roughly an eighth observed a single time. This CDR3 comprises 12 residues. Germline V gene sequence: CDR1 LNHDA, CDR2 SQIVND (reference sequence). V lost 7 bases to trimming and J lost 13 bases; unmatched junction nucleotides: 11.

The gene calls are TRBV19 and TRBJ2-7; 9 nucleotides agree with TRBD1. This TCR came from a woman under 30 with Graves' hyperthyroidism. Material for sequencing was blood. CDR3 sequence reads: CASTSWDREEYF. Written as DNA, the CDR3 is TGTGCCAGTACCTCTTGGGACAGGGAGGAATACTTC. The full variable domain, with the rest looked up from reference TRBV19 and TRBJ2-7, is DGGITQSPKYLFRKEGQNVTLSCEQNLNHDAMYWYRQDPGQGLRLIYYSQIVNDFQKGDIAEGYSVSREKKESFPLTVTSAQKNPTAFYLCASTSWDREEYFGPGTRLTVT.